Listed below are T cell receptor beta chains from one sample, sequenced in a study of shared clonotypes between healthy human individuals. The protocol was immunoSEQ multiplex PCR, while the TCRdb copy is restricted to in-frame clones and leaves out a portion. The table shows 400,000 to 600,000 clones, with 75% to 80% occurring only once. Material for sequencing was PBMCs. These receptor sequences come from a woman between 40 and 55 years old in good health. Some clones in this sample may be carry-over from other donors' samples. Both conserved end residues are part of each CDR3. The order of the fields is CDR3 length, V gene, CDR3 protein.

14	TRBV5-1	CASSLGQGFTEAFF
13	TRBV18	CASSPGTQETQYF
13	TRBV27	CASSFGGQNEQFF
16	TRBV28	CASSFHGGPGLAEAFF
15	TRBV19	CASSIKGQGNYGYTF
15	TRBV9	CASSADRVATDTQYF
13	TRBV27	CASSLAGRETQYF
16	TRBV19	CASSMRAGDREETQYF
14	TRBV28	CASSLFGRVYEQYF
15	TRBV5-6	CASSWEAAYQETQYF
16	TRBV6-1	CASSEALWPVDYGYTF
18	TRBV2	CASTTPPSLAGESYEQYF
11	TRBV9	CASSPGQEGDF
11	TRBV10-2	CASGRGNEQFF
13	TRBV11-3	CASSLGPSYEQYF
17	TRBV2	CASSGGTSGSSYNEQFF
15	TRBV28	CASSSDRVSNQPQHF
15	TRBV19	CASSIPASGANVLTF
13	TRBV6-5	CASRHPGTDTQYF